One and the same sample provided the 31 T cell receptor beta chains below, sequenced in a study of blood T cells in healthy people across ages. Together with a sample-barcoded 5' primer, a J-beta primer mix was included in a second PCR lasting about 6 to 11 cycles. TCRdb independently ran MiXCR on the 5' RACE reads; one entry per CDR3 protein. The sample yields about 640,000 distinct CDR3 sequences, approximately 59% seen once. Sequenced input: blood. The receptors were sampled from a man in his fifties or sixties in good health.

The genes are TRBV25-1 and TRBJ2-6; 9 bases align to TRBD1. Unmatched junction bases numbered 3, after V lost 5 bases and J lost 4 bases. This CDR3 region has 15 residues. Germline V lookup: CDR1 MGHDK, CDR2 SYGVNS. The chain's CDR3 is CASSPGTGGANVLTF. CDR3 in DNA: TGTGCCAGCAGTCCCGGGACAGGGGGGGCCAACGTCCTGACTTTC.

This clonotype has just one count. This rearrangement joins TRBV5-1 to TRBJ1-3; 7 bases agree with TRBD1. Germline CDR1 reads SGHRS; CDR2 reads YFSETQ. V trimming: 3 bases; J trimming: 8 bases; junction bases outside the gene matches: 11. The CDR3 is made up of 15 amino acids. CDR3 in DNA: TGCGCCAGCAGCTCCGGGGGCCCTACAGGGGACACCATATATTTT. Translating gives CASSSGGPTGDTIYF.

The V gene is TRBV6-2 or TRBV6-3, the J gene TRBJ2-5, with 8 bases fitting TRBD1. The CDR3 extends over 13 amino acids. From germline, CDR1 is MNHEY and CDR2 SVGEGT. The V segment lost 6 bases and the J segment 11 bases; nucleotides outside the gene matches: 11. The CDR3 bases are TGTGCCAGCAGGCGATCAGGGGGCGATGAGCAGTACTTC. The encoded protein is CASRRSGGDEQYF.

This chain connects TRBV20-1 to TRBJ2-3; D gene ambiguous. Deletions cut 2 bases from V and 3 bases from J, with 9 bases between. The germline V gene has CDR1 DFQATT and CDR2 SNEGSKA (reference sequence). CDR3 length: 13 amino acids. The CDR3 region has the DNA TGCAGTGCTAGACCCTCTGGGACAGATACGCAGTATTTT. Translated, it gives CSARPSGTDTQYF.

The chain employs TRBV7-2 and TRBJ2-3; 10 bases align to TRBD2. This CDR3 is built from 16 residues. V was clipped by 4 bases and J by 5 bases; unmatched bases: 9. Germline CDR1 reads SGHTA; CDR2 reads FQGNSA. For the CDR3, the DNA is TGTGCCAGCAGCTCCCTGAGCGGGGGGGTGAGAGATACGCAGTATTTT. Protein product: CASSSLSGGVRDTQYF. Supplemented by reference TRBV7-2 and TRBJ2-3, the full variable domain reads GAGVSQSPSNKVTEKGKDVELRCDPISGHTALYWYRQSLGQGLEFLIYFQGNSAPDKSGLPSDRFSAERTGGSVSTLTIQRTQQEDSAVYLCASSSLSGGVRDTQYFGPGTRLTVL.

This sequence joins TRBV6-5 and TRBJ2-3, with D perhaps TRBD1 or TRBD2 (5 bases each). CDR1 and CDR2 from the germline V gene are MNHEY and SVGAGI. This CDR3 is 12 amino acids long. The V end was cut by 8 bases, the J end by 6 bases, with 12 bases between. This CDR3 reads CASGDGWDTQYF. The CDR3 nucleotides are TGTGCCAGCGGGGACGGTTGGGATACGCAGTATTTT.

The table lists this clonotype with a few counts. The J gene is TRBJ2-5, the V gene TRBV5-1, with unresolved D. V lost 5 bases and J lost 4, with 6 bases in between. CDR1 and CDR2 (germline): SGHRS, YFSETQ. This CDR3 is built from 11 residues. The CDR3 protein is CASRTAETQYF. For the CDR3, the DNA is TGCGCCAGCAGAACTGCAGAGACCCAGTACTTC.

The genes are TRBV3-1 and TRBJ2-3, with unresolved D. Trimming took 0 bases from V and 9 from J, leaving 13 bases between them. Germline V gene lookup returns CDR1 LGHDT and CDR2 YNNKEL (reference sequence). The CDR3 runs to 14 residues. The DNA of the CDR3 is TGTGCCAGCAGCCAAGATCAACACGCCACGACGCAGTATTTT. Translation gives CASSQDQHATTQYF.

The chain combines TRBV6-1 with TRBJ2-5; TRBD2 might be the D (5 bases). Trimming stripped 8 bases from V and 11 bases from J, with 21 bases between. CDR3 size: 13 residues. CDR1 and CDR2 (germline): MNHNS, SASEGT. CDR3 sequence: CASSLGVQTQQYF. CDR3 DNA: TGTGCCAGCTCCTTGGGAGTCCAGACTCAGCAGTACTTC.

For this clonotype: This may stem from a read error, because a much larger clone lies one nucleotide away. The J gene is TRBJ1-2, the V gene TRBV12-3 or TRBV12-4; 7 bases agree with TRBD1. The ends lost 8 bases at V and 4 bases at J; junction bases unmatched: 4. This CDR3 region has 12 residues. The CDR3 loop reads CASAGGTYGYTF. The CDR3, as DNA: TGTGCCAGCGCAGGGGGAACCTATGGCTACACCTTC.

The chain is built from TRBV4-2 and TRBJ1-4; a weak D match, TRBD1 (6 bases). Germline loops: CDR1 LGHNA, CDR2 YNFKEQ. CDR3 length: 20 amino acids. V was cut by 0 bases and J by 5 bases, with 25 bases left in between. The CDR3 here is CASSQDGVPRGSGRNEKLFF. For the CDR3, the DNA is TGTGCCAGCAGCCAAGATGGGGTTCCCAGGGGTTCGGGGAGAAATGAAAAACTGTTTTTT.

The V and J genes are TRBV11-2 and TRBJ2-7, with D unresolved. CDR1 and CDR2 from the germline V gene are SGHAT and FQNNGV. This CDR3 is built from 14 residues. Trimming stripped 5 bases from V and 3 bases from J, with 14 bases between. CDR3: CASSTSRNDYEQYF. The CDR3 nucleotides are TGTGCCAGCAGCACATCTCGGAACGACTACGAGCAGTACTTC.

The rearrangement links TRBV12-3 or TRBV12-4 to TRBJ2-6; D tentatively reads TRBD1 or TRBD2 (5 bases each). This CDR3 is built from 16 residues. V was trimmed by 3 bases and J by 3 bases, leaving 12 bases between them. The CDR3 sequence: CASSFSRGVGANVLTF. In nucleotides, the CDR3 is TGTGCCAGCAGTTTTTCCCGAGGGGTTGGGGCCAACGTCCTGACTTTC.

The chain uses TRBV20-1 and TRBJ2-1; 11 nucleotides line up with TRBD2. Germline lookup yields CDR1 DFQATT and CDR2 SNEGSKA (reference sequence). This CDR3 is 15 amino acids long. With 2 bases clipped from V and 5 bases from J, the junction kept 5 bases outside the gene matches. The CDR3 protein is CSARSRLAGNNEQFF. The DNA of the CDR3 is TGCAGTGCTAGAAGTAGACTAGCGGGGAACAATGAGCAGTTCTTC.

This chain uses TRBV5-1 with TRBJ2-1; 13 bases line up with TRBD2. CDR1 is SGHRS, CDR2 YFSETQ, per germline. CDR3 length: 16 amino acids. The junction had 6 bases not matched to a gene; V was cut back by 4 bases and J by 5 bases. The CDR3 DNA follows: TGCGCCAGCAGCACTAGCGGGGGGGCTCAGGACAATGAGCAGTTCTTC. As protein: CASSTSGGAQDNEQFF.

The chain links TRBV7-9 to TRBJ1-2; D is uncertain. V was clipped by 5 bases and J by 3 bases, with 13 bases between them. Germline V gives CDR1 SEHNR, CDR2 FQNEAQ (reference sequence). There are 14 residues in the CDR3. The CDR3: CASSEGGSDYGYTF. CDR3 sequence (DNA): TGTGCCAGCAGCGAGGGAGGGTCGGACTATGGCTACACCTTC.

The chain combines TRBV3-1 with TRBJ2-5; tentatively, D is TRBD1 or TRBD2 (7 bases each). Trimming pared 1 base from V and 9 bases from J, leaving 18 bases between. There are 15 residues in the CDR3. Germline CDR1 is LGHDT and CDR2 is YNNKEL (reference sequence). CDR3 residues: CASSQGQGTGRSQYF. The CDR3 region has the DNA TGTGCCAGCAGCCAAGGACAGGGAACCGGGAGGTCCCAGTACTTC.

V gene TRBV7-8 combines with J gene TRBJ2-4; 11 nucleotides match TRBD2. The J call may be incorrect, as the DNA end agrees better with TRBJ2-7. The CDR3 length is 17 residues. Germline CDR1 and CDR2: SGHVS and FQNEAQ. The CDR3 sequence is CASSLGVASGGFYEQYF. The CDR3 DNA follows: TGTGCCAGCAGCTTAGGGGTCGCTAGCGGGGGGTTTTACGAGCAGTACTTC.

This rearrangement joins TRBV11-2 to TRBJ2-3, with a possible D match to TRBD1 (5 bases). Germline CDR1 and CDR2: SGHAT and FQNNGV. The CDR3 loop spans 15 amino acids. The germline V and J ends were trimmed by 2 bases and 3 bases, with 12 bases remaining between them. DNA of the CDR3: TGTGCCAGCAGCTTACTGAGTGGGGCAACAGATACGCAGTATTTT. Translation: CASSLLSGATDTQYF.

This sequence joins TRBV5-1 and TRBJ1-1; no clear D. CDR1 and CDR2 from the germline V gene are SGHRS and YFSETQ. Trimming took 2 bases from V and 1 from J, leaving 9 bases between them. The CDR3 is made up of 14 amino acids. CDR3 DNA sequence: TGCGCCAGCAGCTTCCGGACGGGGAACACTGAAGCTTTCTTT. Encoded protein: CASSFRTGNTEAFF.

With regard to this clonotype: The junction and the germline gene differ at one end; a read error may be behind it. The genes are TRBV3-1 and TRBJ2-1; TRBD2 is a possible D gene (6 bases). The CDR3 totals 15 residues. Germline lookup yields CDR1 LGHDT and CDR2 YNNKEL (reference sequence). The CDR3 here is CASGQGATTGDEQFF. The CDR3 DNA reads as TGTGCCAGCGGCCAAGGGGCCACCACGGGGGATGAGCAGTTCTTC.

The rearrangement uses TRBV12-3 or TRBV12-4 and TRBJ1-1, with a weak D call TRBD1 (5 bases). V gave up 6 bases and J gave up 0 bases, with 20 bases separating them. This CDR3 is 17 amino acids long. The CDR3, as DNA: TGTGCCAGCAGAAAAAGGGGCGGATGGAACGTGAACACTGAAGCTTTCTTT. This sequence encodes CASRKRGGWNVNTEAFF.

The chain is built from TRBV12-3 or TRBV12-4 and TRBJ2-2; D tentatively fits TRBD1 or TRBD2 (5 bases each). The CDR3 is 13 amino acids. V lost 6 bases and J lost 6, with 11 bases in between. CDR3 DNA: TGTGCCAGCAGACCCGGGGCCCCCGGGGAGCTGTTTTTT. It is translated as CASRPGAPGELFF.

This clonotype was observed once. The chain uses TRBV9 and TRBJ2-3; D is ambiguous. Trimming removed 4 bases from V and 2 bases from J, with 17 bases in between. The V gene's germline CDR1 is SGDLS and CDR2 YYNGEE. CDR3 length: 16 residues. The CDR3 DNA follows: TGTGCCAGCAGCTCCAGGACCGCAGCATTCACAGATACGCAGTATTTT. Encoded protein: CASSSRTAAFTDTQYF.

The rearrangement links TRBV9 to TRBJ2-1; TRBD2 aligns across 9 bases. After removal of 0 bases from V and 8 bases from J, the junction contained 9 bases not matched to a gene. Germline V CDR1 and CDR2: SGDLS, YYNGEE. CDR3 length: 16 amino acids. The CDR3 sequence is CASSVVLSGGKDEQFF. The CDR3 DNA reads as TGTGCCAGCAGCGTAGTATTGAGCGGGGGGAAGGATGAGCAGTTCTTC. The whole variable domain, filled in from reference TRBV9 and TRBJ2-1, reads DSGVTQTPKHLITATGQRVTLRCSPRSGDLSVYWYQQSLDQGLQFLIQYYNGEERAKGNILERFSAQQFPDLHSELNLSSLELGDSALYFCASSVVLSGGKDEQFFGPGTRLTVL.

CDR3 loop: CASSQDEGAIYEQYF. The CDR3, as DNA: TGCGCCAGCAGCCAAGATGAGGGGGCAATATACGAGCAGTACTTC. The chain joins TRBV4-1 to TRBJ2-7; 7 positions match TRBD1. The CDR3 runs 15 residues. V lost 0 bases, J lost 4 bases, and 6 bases stayed unmatched. The germline V gene encodes CDR1 MGHRA and CDR2 YSYEKL.

This clonotype has a single count. CDR3 loop: CASSQESRGFEQYF. CDR3 DNA: TGTGCCAGCAGCCAAGAGTCCCGGGGGTTCGAGCAGTACTTC. This chain connects TRBV3-1 to TRBJ2-7; maybe TRBD2 (6 bases). The germline V and J ends were trimmed by 0 bases and 6 bases, with 12 bases remaining between them. This CDR3 is built from 14 residues. Germline V gene data show CDR1 as LGHDT and CDR2 as YNNKEL (reference sequence).

This clonotype was seen once. The chain employs TRBV6-2 or TRBV6-3 and TRBJ2-1; unclear D gene. V shed 5 bases and J shed 6 bases, with 11 bases lying between them. The germline V gene has CDR1 MNHEY and CDR2 SVGEGT. This CDR3 comprises 13 residues. The CDR3: CASSPRAANEQFF. CDR3 in DNA: TGTGCCAGCAGTCCCCGGGCTGCCAATGAGCAGTTCTTC.

This chain connects TRBV28 to TRBJ2-5, with D uncertain. V lost 3 bases, J lost 11 bases, and 19 bases lay in between. The CDR3 has 14 amino acids. Germline V lookup: CDR1 MDHEN, CDR2 SYDVKM. This chain's CDR3 is CASSFGGTYNEQYF. In DNA, the CDR3 is TGTGCCAGCAGTTTTGGTGGTACCTACAATGAGCAGTACTTC.

Here the CDR3 reads CASSFIQGGSYEQYF. In nucleotides, the CDR3 is TGTGCCAGCAGTTTTATCCAGGGCGGCTCCTACGAGCAGTACTTC. This chain links TRBV12-3 or TRBV12-4 with TRBJ2-7, with D maybe TRBD1 (5 bases). The CDR3 is 15 amino acids. Trimming pared 3 bases from V and 0 bases from J, leaving 12 bases between.

The rearrangement uses TRBV12-3 or TRBV12-4 and TRBJ2-3; TRBD2 aligns across 11 bases. With 0 bases clipped from V and 7 bases from J, the junction kept 6 bases outside the gene matches. CDR3 length equals 16 residues. The CDR3 reads CASSLAGSGGAYTQYF. CDR3 coding DNA: TGTGCCAGCAGTTTAGCGGGTAGCGGGGGGGCCTATACGCAGTATTTT.